Listed below are T cell receptor beta chains from one sample, sequenced in a study of T cells in pancreatic ductal adenocarcinoma. Libraries were prepared by immunoSEQ multiplex PCR; TCRdb keeps only in-frame clonotypes and omits some of them. The sample lists about 5,400 clones; around three quarters were seen once. The sample comprised pancreatic tumor tissue. The receptors were gathered from a human donor with pancreatic ductal adenocarcinoma. Each CDR3 is given with its conserved first and last residue. The D gene is left open where the match is weak. Size is stated for part of the rows, as once, few or many counts, or as a class when the clone is expanded.

d_gene,j_gene,v_gene,abundance,CDR3aa,CDR3nt
.,TRBJ1-4,TRBV6-5,.,CASSGTSRKEKLFF,TGTGCCAGCAGTGGGACATCCCGAAAAGAAAAACTGTTTTTT
.,TRBJ1-1,TRBV5-6,.,CASTRGVTEAFF,TGTGCCAGTACCAGAGGAGTCACTGAAGCTTTCTTT
TRBD1,TRBJ1-1,TRBV6-1,.,CASRSSGQGEAFF,TGTGCCAGCAGGTCCTCGGGACAGGGTGAAGCTTTCTTT
.,TRBJ2-7,TRBV28,.,CASSFGGLSSYEQYF,TGTGCCAGCAGTTTCGGGGGACTCAGCTCCTACGAGCAGTACTTC
TRBD1,TRBJ1-1,TRBV19,.,CASSPTGGWSTEAFF,TGTGCCAGTAGTCCCACAGGGGGGTGGAGCACTGAAGCTTTCTTT
.,TRBJ1-2,TRBV5-8,few,CASSLDEAGSNYGYTF,TGTGCCAGCAGCTTGGATGAAGCAGGATCTAACTATGGCTACACCTTC
TRBD1,TRBJ2-7,TRBV5-8,.,CASSPRDRGKLREQYF,TGTGCCAGCAGCCCTAGAGACAGGGGGAAGTTACGCGAGCAGTACTTC
.,TRBJ1-5,TRBV7-9,.,CASSLATGASGQPQHF,TGTGCCAGCAGCTTAGCGACCGGCGCGTCGGGGCAGCCCCAGCATTTT
.,TRBJ1-3,TRBV6-1,few,CASMEFPSGNTIYF,TGTGCCAGCATGGAGTTCCCCTCTGGAAACACCATATATTTT
TRBD1,TRBJ1-5,TRBV4-3,.,CASSLDRGSNQPQHF,TGCGCCAGCAGTCTTGACAGGGGAAGCAATCAGCCCCAGCATTTT
TRBD1,TRBJ2-7,TRBV28,.,CASSSPGTGGYEQYF,TGTGCCAGCAGTTCCCCCGGGACAGGAGGTTACGAGCAGTACTTC
TRBD1,TRBJ2-7,TRBV5-1,.,CASSLAKLSDRVNEQYF,TGCGCCAGCAGCTTGGCCAAGTTATCGGACAGGGTTAACGAGCAGTACTTC
TRBD2,TRBJ2-3,TRBV7-2,.,CASSLAGGSTDTQYF,TGTGCCAGCAGCTTAGCGGGGGGGAGCACAGATACGCAGTATTTT
.,TRBJ1-1,TRBV6-5,.,CASSYSGGNTEAFF,TGTGCCAGCAGTTACTCAGGGGGGAACACTGAAGCTTTCTTT
TRBD2,TRBJ2-5,TRBV27,few,CASSARDYSLVETQYF,TGTGCCAGCAGTGCACGGGACTACAGTCTTGTGGAGACCCAGTACTTC
.,TRBJ2-3,TRBV7-3,.,CASSLKGRGALRDTQYF,TGTGCCAGCAGCCTCAAGGGGAGGGGGGCCCTGAGAGATACGCAGTATTTT
TRBD2,TRBJ2-5,TRBV13,.,CASSLKAGGGETQYF,TGTGCCAGCAGCTTAAAAGCGGGGGGCGGAGAGACCCAGTACTTC
.,TRBJ1-2,TRBV19,few,CASSISPANYGYTF,TGTGCCAGTAGTATAAGTCCAGCTAACTATGGCTACACCTTC
.,TRBJ2-7,TRBV7-2,.,CASSSGFNPYEQYF,TGTGCCAGCAGCTCGGGATTTAATCCCTACGAGCAGTACTTC
.,TRBJ2-7,TRBV7-2,.,CASSSGGGFHYEQYF,TGTGCCAGCAGCTCCGGGGGAGGATTTCATTACGAGCAGTACTTC
.,TRBJ2-2,TRBV30,.,CAWKVDGWAGELFF,TGTGCCTGGAAAGTTGACGGGTGGGCCGGGGAGCTGTTTTTT
.,TRBJ1-1,TRBV7-9,.,CASSFGANTEAFF,TGTGCCAGCAGCTTTGGAGCTAACACTGAAGCTTTCTTT
TRBD1,TRBJ1-3,TRBV28,few,CATWDSSGNTIYF,TGTGCCACCTGGGACAGCTCTGGAAACACCATATATTTT
TRBD1,TRBJ2-3,TRBV18,.,CASSPQGQGADTQYF,TGTGCCAGCTCACCACAGGGACAGGGCGCAGATACGCAGTATTTT
TRBD1,TRBJ1-1,TRBV18,once,CASSPLQGAGTEAFF,TGTGCCAGCTCACCCTTACAGGGGGCAGGCACTGAAGCTTTCTTT
TRBD2,TRBJ2-1,TRBV18,.,CASSNEASGSSYNEQFF,TGTGCCAGCTCGAATGAGGCTAGCGGTTCCTCCTACAATGAGCAGTTCTTC
.,TRBJ1-1,TRBV6-6,few,CASSTGGGRPEAFF,TGTGCCAGCAGTACCGGGGGGGGGCGACCTGAAGCTTTCTTT
TRBD2,TRBJ2-1,TRBV19,.,CASSILAGGLNEQFF,TGTGCCAGTAGTATTTTAGCGGGGGGTCTTAATGAGCAGTTCTTC
TRBD1,TRBJ1-4,TRBV7-9,.,CASSLARQGEKLFF,TGTGCCAGCAGCTTAGCCCGACAGGGCGAAAAACTGTTTTTT
TRBD1,TRBJ2-7,TRBV7-2,.,CASSLGQLSYEQYF,TGTGCCAGCAGCCTGGGACAGCTTTCCTACGAGCAGTACTTC
.,TRBJ1-1,TRBV9,.,CASSVANGAGANTEAFF,TGTGCCAGCAGCGTAGCTAATGGGGCAGGGGCGAACACTGAAGCTTTCTTT
TRBD2,TRBJ2-1,TRBV7-2,.,CASSIGGFQGEQFF,TGTGCCAGCAGCATCGGGGGGTTTCAGGGTGAGCAGTTCTTC
TRBD2,TRBJ2-1,TRBV6-5,.,CASSQSGGNNEQFF,TGTGCCAGCAGTCAAAGCGGGGGTAACAATGAGCAGTTCTTC
.,TRBJ1-1,TRBV5-4,.,CASSPQGPAYGEAFF,TGTGCCAGCAGCCCGCAGGGGCCAGCGTACGGTGAAGCTTTCTTT
TRBD1,TRBJ1-4,TRBV18,few,CASSPTGGLRGKLFF,TGTGCCAGCTCTCCCACAGGGGGCCTGCGTGGGAAACTGTTTTTT
.,TRBJ2-1,TRBV5-4,.,CASSLARGNEQFF,TGTGCCAGCAGCTTGGCGAGAGGTAATGAGCAGTTCTTC
.,TRBJ2-7,TRBV2,.,CASIRTEFDEQYF,TGTGCCAGCATAAGAACAGAGTTTGACGAGCAGTACTTC
TRBD1,TRBJ2-5,TRBV15,.,CATSWDRKETQYF,TGTGCCACCAGCTGGGACAGAAAAGAGACCCAGTACTTC
.,TRBJ1-4,TRBV2,.,CASSRGLNEKLFF,TGTGCCAGCAGCAGGGGCCTAAATGAAAAACTGTTTTTT
.,TRBJ1-5,TRBV5-4,few,CASSQGGGNQPQHF,TGTGCCAGCAGCCAGGGCGGGGGTAATCAGCCCCAGCATTTT
TRBD2,TRBJ2-5,TRBV7-7,.,CASSTGLAGGQETQYF,TGTGCCAGCAGCACGGGACTAGCGGGGGGGCAAGAGACCCAGTACTTC
.,TRBJ2-7,TRBV7-9,.,CASSSQGGYEQYF,TGTGCCAGCAGCTCGCAAGGGGGCTACGAGCAGTACTTC
.,TRBJ2-6,TRBV28,once,CASSNQKRTSGANVLTF,TGTGCCAGCAGCAACCAAAAGCGGACGTCTGGGGCCAACGTCCTGACTTTC
.,TRBJ2-7,TRBV2,.,CASSQRDRLSYEQYF,TGTGCCAGCAGTCAGCGGGACAGGCTTTCGTACGAGCAGTACTTC
TRBD1,TRBJ2-3,TRBV14,.,CASSQDQGAFTDTQYF,TGTGCCAGCAGCCAAGATCAGGGGGCCTTCACAGATACGCAGTATTTT
.,TRBJ2-1,TRBV18,.,CASSPRWRGDNEQFF,TGTGCCAGCTCACCACGGTGGCGCGGGGACAATGAGCAGTTCTTC
TRBD1,TRBJ2-1,TRBV5-1,.,CASSALGQRKQFF,TGCGCCAGCAGCGCGTTGGGACAGAGGAAGCAGTTCTTC
.,TRBJ1-2,TRBV28,.,CASSLEGPGISYGYTF,TGTGCCAGCAGTTTAGAGGGCCCCGGAATCTCATATGGCTACACCTTC
.,TRBJ2-1,TRBV4-2,.,CASSPRILSYNEQFF,TGTGCCAGCAGCCCGCGGATACTCTCCTACAATGAGCAGTTCTTC
.,TRBJ1-4,TRBV14,.,CASSQYNLPNEKLFF,TGTGCCAGCAGCCAATACAACCTCCCTAATGAAAAACTGTTTTTT
.,TRBJ2-2,TRBV5-5,.,CASSLATGFSTGELFF,TGTGCCAGCAGCTTGGCCACCGGGTTCTCGACCGGGGAGCTGTTTTTT
.,TRBJ2-3,TRBV18,.,CASSSLQGRTDTQYF,TGTGCCAGCTCATCGCTACAGGGACGCACAGATACGCAGTATTTT
TRBD1,TRBJ2-7,TRBV2,.,CATAAGQGAYEQYF,TGTGCCACCGCGGCGGGACAGGGCGCCTACGAGCAGTACTTC
TRBD2,TRBJ2-7,TRBV5-5,once,CASSLSSGASYEQYF,TGTGCCAGCAGCTTGAGTAGCGGGGCCTCCTACGAGCAGTACTTC
.,TRBJ1-4,TRBV6-7,.,CASSYFAFPNEKLFF,TGTGCCAGCAGTTACTTCGCGTTCCCTAATGAAAAACTGTTTTTT
TRBD1,TRBJ1-1,TRBV4-3,.,CASSHHGQGGTEAFF,TGCGCCAGCAGCCATCATGGACAGGGAGGCACTGAAGCTTTCTTT
TRBD1,TRBJ2-5,TRBV28,once,CASATTGRETQYF,TGTGCCAGCGCGACGACAGGGCGCGAGACCCAGTACTTC
.,TRBJ1-1,TRBV4-3,once,CASSPLQGGGTEAFF,TGCGCCAGCAGTCCCTTACAGGGCGGGGGCACTGAAGCTTTCTTT
TRBD1,TRBJ2-7,TRBV5-1,few,CASSSGLTGVLGEQYF,TGCGCCAGCAGCTCGGGATTGACAGGGGTTTTGGGGGAGCAGTACTTC